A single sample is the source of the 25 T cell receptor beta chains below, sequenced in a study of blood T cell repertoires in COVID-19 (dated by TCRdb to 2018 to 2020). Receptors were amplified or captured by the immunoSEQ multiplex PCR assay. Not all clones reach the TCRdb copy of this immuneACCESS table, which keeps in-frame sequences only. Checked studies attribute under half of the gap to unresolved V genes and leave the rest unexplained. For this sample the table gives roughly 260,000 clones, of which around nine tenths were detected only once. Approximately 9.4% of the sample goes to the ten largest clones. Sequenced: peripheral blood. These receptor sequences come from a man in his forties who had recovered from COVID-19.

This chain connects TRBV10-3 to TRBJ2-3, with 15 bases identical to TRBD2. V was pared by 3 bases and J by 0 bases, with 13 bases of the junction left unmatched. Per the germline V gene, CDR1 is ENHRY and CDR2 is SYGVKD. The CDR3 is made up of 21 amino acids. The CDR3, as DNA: TGTGCCATCAGTGACTTTCGGACTAGCGGGAGGGCCGGTGTGAGCACAGATACGCAGTATTTT. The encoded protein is CAISDFRTSGRAGVSTDTQYF.

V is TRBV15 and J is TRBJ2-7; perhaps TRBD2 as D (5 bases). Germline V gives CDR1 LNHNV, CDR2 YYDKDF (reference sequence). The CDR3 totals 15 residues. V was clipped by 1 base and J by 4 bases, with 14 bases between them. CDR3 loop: CATSRVGGLNYEQYF. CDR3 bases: TGTGCCACCAGCAGAGTGGGCGGGCTGAATTACGAGCAGTACTTC.

CDR3 DNA: TGCGCCAGCAGCCAAGATAGAGGACAGGGACAAGAGACCCAGTACTTC. The encoded protein is CASSQDRGQGQETQYF. The rearrangement joins TRBV4-3 to TRBJ2-5; 8 bases fit TRBD1. The CDR3 consists of 16 residues. With V trimmed by 0 bases and J by 2 bases, 5 bases remained unmatched. CDR1 is LGHNA, CDR2 YSLEER, per germline.

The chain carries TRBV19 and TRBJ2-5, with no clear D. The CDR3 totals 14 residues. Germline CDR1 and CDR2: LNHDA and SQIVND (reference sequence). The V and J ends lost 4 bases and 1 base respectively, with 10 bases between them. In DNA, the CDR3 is TGTGCCAGTAGTAAATCCGTTATCCAAGAGACCCAGTACTTC. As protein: CASSKSVIQETQYF. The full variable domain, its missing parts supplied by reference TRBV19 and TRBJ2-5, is DGGITQSPKYLFRKEGQNVTLSCEQNLNHDAMYWYRQDPGQGLRLIYYSQIVNDFQKGDIAEGYSVSREKKESFPLTVTSAQKNPTAFYLCASSKSVIQETQYFGPGTRLLVL.

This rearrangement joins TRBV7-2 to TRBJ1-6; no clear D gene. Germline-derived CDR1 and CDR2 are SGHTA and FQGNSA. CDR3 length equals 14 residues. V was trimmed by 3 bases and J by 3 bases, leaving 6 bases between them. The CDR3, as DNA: TGTGCCAGCAGCTTTCCGGGCTATAATTCACCCCTCCACTTT. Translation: CASSFPGYNSPLHF.

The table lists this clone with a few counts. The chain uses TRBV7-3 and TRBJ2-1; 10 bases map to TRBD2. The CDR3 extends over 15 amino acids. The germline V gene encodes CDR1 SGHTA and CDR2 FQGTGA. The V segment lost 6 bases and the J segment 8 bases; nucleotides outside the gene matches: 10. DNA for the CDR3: TGTGCCAGCAGGGGTAGCGGGAGGCCCCAGGATGAGCAGTTCTTC. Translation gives CASRGSGRPQDEQFF. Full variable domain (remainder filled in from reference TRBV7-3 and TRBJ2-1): GAGVSQTPSNKVTEKGKYVELRCDPISGHTALYWYRQSLGQGPEFLIYFQGTGAADDSGLPNDRFFAVRPEGSVSTLKIQRTERGDSAVYLCASRGSGRPQDEQFFGPGTRLTVL.

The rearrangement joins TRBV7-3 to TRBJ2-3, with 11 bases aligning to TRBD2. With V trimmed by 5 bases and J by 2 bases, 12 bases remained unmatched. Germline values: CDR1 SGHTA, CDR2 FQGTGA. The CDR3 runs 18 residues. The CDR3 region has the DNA TGTGCCAGCAGCCTCCTCCCGACTAGCGGGACTTTCACAGATACGCAGTATTTT. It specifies CASSLLPTSGTFTDTQYF.

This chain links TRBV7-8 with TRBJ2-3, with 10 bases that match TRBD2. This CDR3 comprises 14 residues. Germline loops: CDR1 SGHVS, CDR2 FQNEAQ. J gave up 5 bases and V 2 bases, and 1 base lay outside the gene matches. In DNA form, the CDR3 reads TGTGCCAGCAGCTTACTAGCGGGAGTAGATACGCAGTATTTT. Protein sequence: CASSLLAGVDTQYF.

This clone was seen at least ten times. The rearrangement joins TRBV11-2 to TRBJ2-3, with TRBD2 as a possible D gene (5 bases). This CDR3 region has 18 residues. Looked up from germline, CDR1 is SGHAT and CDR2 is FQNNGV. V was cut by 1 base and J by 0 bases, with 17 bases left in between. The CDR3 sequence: CASSLVGIRGPSTDTQYF. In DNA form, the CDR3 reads TGTGCCAGCAGCTTAGTTGGCATCCGCGGGCCTAGCACAGATACGCAGTATTTT.

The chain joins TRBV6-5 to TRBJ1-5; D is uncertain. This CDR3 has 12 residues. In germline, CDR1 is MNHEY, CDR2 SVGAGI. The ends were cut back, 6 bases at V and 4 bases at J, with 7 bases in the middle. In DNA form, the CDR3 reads TGTGCCAGCAGCGATAGTAATCAGCCCCAGCATTTT. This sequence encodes CASSDSNQPQHF.

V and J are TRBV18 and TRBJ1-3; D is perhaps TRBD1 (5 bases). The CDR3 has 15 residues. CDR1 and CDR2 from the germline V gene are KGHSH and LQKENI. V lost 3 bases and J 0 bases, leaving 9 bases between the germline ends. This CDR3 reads CASSPRQNSGNTIYF. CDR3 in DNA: TGTGCCAGCTCACCTCGACAGAACTCTGGAAACACCATATATTTT.

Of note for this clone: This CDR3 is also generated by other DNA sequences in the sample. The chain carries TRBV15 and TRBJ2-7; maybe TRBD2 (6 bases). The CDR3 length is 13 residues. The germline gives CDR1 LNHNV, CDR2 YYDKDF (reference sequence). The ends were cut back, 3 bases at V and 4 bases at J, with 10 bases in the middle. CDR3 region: CATSRDGGYEQYF. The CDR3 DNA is TGTGCCACCAGCAGGGACGGGGGATACGAGCAGTACTTC. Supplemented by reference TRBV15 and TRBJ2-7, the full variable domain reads DAMVIQNPRYQVTQFGKPVTLSCSQTLNHNVMYWYQQKSSQAPKLLFHYYDKDFNNEADTPDNFQSRRPNTSFCFLDIRSPGLGDTAMYLCATSRDGGYEQYFGPGTRLTVT.

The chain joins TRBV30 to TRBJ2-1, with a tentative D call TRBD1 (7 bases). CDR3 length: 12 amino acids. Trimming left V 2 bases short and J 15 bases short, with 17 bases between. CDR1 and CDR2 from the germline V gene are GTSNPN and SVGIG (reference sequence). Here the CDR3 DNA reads TGTGCCTGGAGTCCTGGAGGGGGCATTAGGTTCTTC. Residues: CAWSPGGGIRFF. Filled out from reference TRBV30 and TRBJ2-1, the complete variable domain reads SQTIHQWPATLVQPVGSPLSLECTVEGTSNPNLYWYRQAAGRGLQLLFYSVGIGQISSEVPQNLSASRPQDRQFILSSKKLLLSDSGFYLCAWSPGGGIRFFGPGTRLTVL.

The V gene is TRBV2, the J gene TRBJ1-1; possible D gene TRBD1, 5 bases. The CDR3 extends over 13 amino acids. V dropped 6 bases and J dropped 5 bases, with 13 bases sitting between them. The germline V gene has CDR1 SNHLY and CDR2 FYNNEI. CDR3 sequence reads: CASRKFRETEAFF. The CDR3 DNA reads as TGTGCCAGCAGGAAATTCAGGGAAACTGAAGCTTTCTTT.

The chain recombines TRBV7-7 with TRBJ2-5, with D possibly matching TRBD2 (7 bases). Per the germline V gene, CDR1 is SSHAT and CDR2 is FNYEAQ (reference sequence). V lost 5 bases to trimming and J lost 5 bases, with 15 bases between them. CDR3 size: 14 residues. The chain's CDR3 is CASSRRGAGETQYF. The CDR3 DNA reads TGTGCCAGCAGCCGTCGGGGGGCCGGGGAGACCCAGTACTTC.

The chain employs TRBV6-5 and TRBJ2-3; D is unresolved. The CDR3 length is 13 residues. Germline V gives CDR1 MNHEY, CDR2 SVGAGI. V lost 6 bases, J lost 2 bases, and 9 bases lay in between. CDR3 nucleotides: TGTGCCAGCAGCCACAGAATCACAGATACGCAGTATTTT. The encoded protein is CASSHRITDTQYF.

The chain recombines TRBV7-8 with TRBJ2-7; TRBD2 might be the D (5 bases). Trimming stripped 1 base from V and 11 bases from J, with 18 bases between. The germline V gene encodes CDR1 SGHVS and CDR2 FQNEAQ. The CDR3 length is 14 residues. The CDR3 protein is CASSLGVGLAEEYF. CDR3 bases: TGTGCCAGCAGCTTAGGGGTCGGGCTAGCAGAAGAGTACTTC.

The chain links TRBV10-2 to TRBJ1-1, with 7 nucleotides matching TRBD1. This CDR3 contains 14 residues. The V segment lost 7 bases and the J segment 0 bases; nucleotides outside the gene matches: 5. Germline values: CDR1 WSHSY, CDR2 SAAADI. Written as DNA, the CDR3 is TGCGCCAGCAAACAGGGGCGCCTGAACACTGAAGCTTTCTTT. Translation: CASKQGRLNTEAFF.

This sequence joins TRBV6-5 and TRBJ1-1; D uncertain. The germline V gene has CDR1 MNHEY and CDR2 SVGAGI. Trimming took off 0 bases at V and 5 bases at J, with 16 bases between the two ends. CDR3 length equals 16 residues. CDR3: CASSYSLLTTGTEAFF. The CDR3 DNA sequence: TGTGCCAGCAGTTACTCGCTACTAACGACGGGGACTGAAGCTTTCTTT.

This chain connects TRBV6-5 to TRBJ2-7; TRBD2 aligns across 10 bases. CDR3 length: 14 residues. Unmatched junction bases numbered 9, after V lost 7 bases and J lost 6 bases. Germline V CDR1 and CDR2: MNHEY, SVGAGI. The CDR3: CASIPSGRATEQYF. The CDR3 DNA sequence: TGTGCCAGCATCCCGAGCGGGAGGGCCACCGAGCAGTACTTC.

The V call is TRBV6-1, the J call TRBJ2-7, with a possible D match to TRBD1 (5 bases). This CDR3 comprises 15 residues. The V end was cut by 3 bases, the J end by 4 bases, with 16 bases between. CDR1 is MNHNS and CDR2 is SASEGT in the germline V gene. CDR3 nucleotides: TGTGCCAGCAGTGAGTTCCAGGGTCTGGCTTACGAGCAGTACTTC. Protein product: CASSEFQGLAYEQYF.

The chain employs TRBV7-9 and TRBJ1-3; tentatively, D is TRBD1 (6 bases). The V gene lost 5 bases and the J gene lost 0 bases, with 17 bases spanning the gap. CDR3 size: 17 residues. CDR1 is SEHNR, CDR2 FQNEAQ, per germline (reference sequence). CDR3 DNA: TGTGCCAGCAGCCCCCAAACAGGGATAGGCTCTGGAAACACCATATATTTT. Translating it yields CASSPQTGIGSGNTIYF.

Here the CDR3 reads CSAVGQSVYF. The CDR3 DNA sequence: TGCAGTGCTGTCGGACAGTCGGTGTACTTC. This rearrangement joins TRBV20-1 to TRBJ2-7, with D tentatively TRBD1 (6 bases). This CDR3 is built from 10 residues. Trimming shortened V by 5 bases and J by 12 bases, and 14 bases separated the two germline ends. Germline CDR1 reads DFQATT; CDR2 reads SNEGSKA (reference sequence).

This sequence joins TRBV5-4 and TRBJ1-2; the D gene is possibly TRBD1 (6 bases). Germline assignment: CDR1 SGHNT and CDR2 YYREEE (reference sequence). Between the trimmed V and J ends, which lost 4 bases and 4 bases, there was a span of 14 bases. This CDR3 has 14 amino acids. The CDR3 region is CASSNGQTPYGYTF. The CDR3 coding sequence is TGTGCCAGCAGCAACGGACAGACTCCCTATGGCTACACCTTC.

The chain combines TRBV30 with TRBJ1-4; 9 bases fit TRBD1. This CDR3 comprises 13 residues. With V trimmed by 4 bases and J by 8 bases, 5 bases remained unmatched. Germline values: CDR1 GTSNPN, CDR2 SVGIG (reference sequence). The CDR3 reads CAWKGQGEEKLFF. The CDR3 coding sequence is TGTGCCTGGAAGGGACAGGGTGAAGAAAAACTGTTTTTT.